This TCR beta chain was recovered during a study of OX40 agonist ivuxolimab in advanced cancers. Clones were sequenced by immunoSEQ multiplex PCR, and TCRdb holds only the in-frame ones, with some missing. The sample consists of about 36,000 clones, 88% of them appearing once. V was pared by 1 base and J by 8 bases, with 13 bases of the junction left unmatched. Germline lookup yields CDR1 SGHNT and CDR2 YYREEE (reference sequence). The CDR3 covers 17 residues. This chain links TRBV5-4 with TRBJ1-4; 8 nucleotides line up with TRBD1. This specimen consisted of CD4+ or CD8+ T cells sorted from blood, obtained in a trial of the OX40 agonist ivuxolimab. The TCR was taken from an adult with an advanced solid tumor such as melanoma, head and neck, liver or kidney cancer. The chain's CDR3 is CASSLRAPGGVDEKLFF. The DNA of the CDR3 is TGTGCCAGCAGCTTGCGGGCCCCAGGGGGCGTCGACGAAAAACTGTTTTTT.